The TCR beta chain described here comes from a study of T cell responses to AZD1222 COVID-19 vaccine. Looked up from germline, CDR1 is SGHNT and CDR2 is YYREEE (reference sequence). This CDR3 is 15 amino acids long. TCRdb's table, derived via immunoSEQ multiplex PCR, lists solely in-frame clones and lacks some. The sample yields about 150,000 clones, about 92% seen once. Concerning this clone itself: One end of the junction does not line up with germline, which may come from a read error.

The sequencing here drew on peripheral blood, taken 28 days after the second AZD1222 dose. This TCR was sampled from an adult who received the AZD1222 COVID-19 vaccine. V is TRBV5-4 and J is TRBJ2-5; D perhaps matches TRBD2 (6 bases). CDR3 DNA sequence: TGTGCCAGCAGCTTGGGAGGGGACTCCCAAAAGACCCAGTACTTC. This encodes CASSLGGDSQKTQYF.